This T cell receptor (beta chain) was identified in a study of blood T cell repertoires in COVID-19. Study context: Acute and convalescent COVID-19 specimens originated in the United States, Italy and Spain.

TCRdb's copy holds only in-frame clones and misses some; the assay was immunoSEQ multiplex PCR. Of some 120,000 clones in the sample, roughly 84% are singletons; the top ten hold approximately 1.1%. CDR1 is SEHNR and CDR2 is FQNEAQ in the germline V gene (reference sequence). V shed 6 bases, J shed 7 bases, and the junction held 6 bases outside the gene matches. There are 15 residues in the CDR3. The sequence came from an elderly woman with acute or convalescent COVID-19. The chain carries TRBV7-9 and TRBJ2-1, with TRBD2 matching 13 bases. Sequenced input: peripheral blood. The CDR3: CASSQRTSGGNEQFF. DNA for the CDR3: TGTGCCAGCAGTCAAAGGACTAGCGGGGGTAATGAGCAGTTCTTC. Full variable domain (missing parts from reference TRBV7-9 and TRBJ2-1): DTGVSQNPRHKITKRGQNVTFRCDPISEHNRLYWYRQTLGQGPEFLTYFQNEAQLEKSRLLSDRFSAERPKGSFSTLEIQRTEQGDSAMYLCASSQRTSGGNEQFFGPGTRLTVL.